This T cell receptor beta chain was documented in a study of PD-1 blockade in classical Hodgkin lymphoma. General observations from the study: Patients newly diagnosed and complete responders had comparable baseline diversity. Newly diagnosed patients were said to have less baseline TCR diversity than healthy donors did. Significantly greater TCR diversity emerged by C4D1 in CD4+ cells but not CD8+ cells.

The repertoire was sequenced with immunoSEQ multiplex PCR; TCRdb's copy has only in-frame clones and lacks some. The repertoire consists of 100,000 or so clones, with 90% occurring once and the leading ten covering approximately 2.9%. Germline V gives CDR1 MNHNS, CDR2 SASEGT. V gave up 11 bases and J gave up 3 bases, with 16 bases separating them. CDR3 length equals 13 residues. Time point denoted: cycle 4 day 1 (C4D1), after less than 7 weeks of nivolumab. Relapse was seen in all patients after autologous stem cell transplantation, and brentuximab vedotin exposure was variable. The study recorded best responses of complete response, partial response or progressive disease. Comment on this clone: Its specificity is not known.

The chain uses TRBV6-1 and TRBJ1-1; D is uncertain. The sample consisted of peripheral blood mononuclear cells (PBMCs), taken before the fourth cycle of nivolumab. The clonotype comes from a human donor with classical Hodgkin lymphoma. Written as DNA, the CDR3 is TGTGCCGTTAAGGCCTGGGAGGACACTGAAGCTTTCTTT. Translating it yields CAVKAWEDTEAFF.